These 30 T cell receptor beta chains came from one sample sequenced in a study of T cell clonality in common variable immunodeficiency. Data came from immunoSEQ multiplex PCR; TCRdb stores just in-frame clones and leaves some out. The repertoire consists of about 60,000 clones, none detected only once. The source material was peripheral blood mononuclear cells. Receptors were obtained from a person aged 18 to 70 in good health.

This clone was observed at least ten times. With the read ending 3 residues before the CDR3 end, the germline J gene is used to fill in that end. This sequence joins TRBV10-3 and TRBJ2-3; 8 bases agree with TRBD1. Germline-derived CDR1 and CDR2 are ENHRY and SYGVKD. This CDR3 has 14 residues. J gave up 4 bases and V 2 bases, and 2 bases lay outside the gene matches. The covered CDR3 bases are TGTGCCATCAGTGAGCAACAGGGGGCAGATACG. Translated, it gives CAISEQQGADT. The whole CDR3 reads CAISEQQGADTQYF.

This clone was detected ten times or more. The read terminates 3 residues ahead of where the CDR3 ends, so the germline J gene completes it. The J gene is TRBJ2-6, the V gene TRBV19; the match to TRBD2 covers 9 bases. Looked up from germline, CDR1 is LNHDA and CDR2 is SQIVND (reference sequence). V lost 0 bases and J lost 4; bases outside the gene matches: 7. The CDR3 is made up of 18 amino acids. CDR3 DNA, as far as it was read: TGTGCCAGTAGTATAGAAGCGGGGGGCGCGATCGGGGCCAACGTC. As protein: CASSIEAGGAIGANV. The full CDR3 protein reads CASSIEAGGAIGANVLTF.

This clone showed up many times. The read terminates 3 residues ahead of where the CDR3 ends, so the germline J gene completes it. The genes are TRBV5-1 and TRBJ1-1; TRBD1 matches at 8 bases. Germline V gene sequence: CDR1 SGHRS, CDR2 YFSETQ. The CDR3 is made up of 17 amino acids. The V and J ends lost 1 base and 1 base, in that order; junction bases with no gene match: 9. The CDR3 loop reads CASSLNGQGLGNTEAFF. Partial CDR3 DNA: TGCGCCAGCAGCTTGAATGGACAGGGATTGGGGAACACTGAA.

This clone has a count of ten or more. Sequencing ends 3 residues short of the CDR3 end; the germline J gene provides the rest. The chain links TRBV20-1 to TRBJ2-1, with D perhaps TRBD2 (5 bases). V was shortened by 5 bases and J by 8 bases, with 16 bases between the two germline ends. This CDR3 has 13 amino acids. Germline loops: CDR1 DFQATT, CDR2 SNEGSKA (reference sequence). CDR3 DNA, as far as it was read: TGCAGTGCTCGCTATACTAGTAACCATGAG. Encoded protein: CSARYTSNHE. The CDR3, in full, reads CSARYTSNHEQFF.

Ten or more counts support this clone. The CDR3 is cut off 3 residues early in the read; its end comes from the germline J gene. The genes are TRBV29-1 and TRBJ2-7; 7 bases are a match to TRBD1. Germline V gives CDR1 SQVTM, CDR2 ANQGSEA. This CDR3 is 13 amino acids long. V lost 2 bases, J lost 0 bases, and 1 base stayed unmatched. Incomplete CDR3 DNA: TGCAGCGTTGAACAGGGGGTCTCCTACGAG. It translates to CSVEQGVSYE. Given in full, the CDR3 is CSVEQGVSYEQYF.

Ten or more counts support this clone. The read finishes 3 residues shy of the CDR3 end, and the germline J gene is used to complete it. The rearrangement uses TRBV20-1 and TRBJ2-7, with TRBD1 matching 7 bases. The V gene's germline CDR1 is DFQATT and CDR2 SNEGSKA (reference sequence). This CDR3 contains 13 residues. J lost 3 bases, V lost 4 bases, and 6 bases had no gene match. The sequenced CDR3 bases are TGCAGTGCTACGGGGACAGTTAGCTACGAG. Protein product: CSATGTVSYE. The CDR3, in full, reads CSATGTVSYEQYF.

In the case of this clone: Read data end 3 residues before the CDR3 end; the end is taken from the germline J gene. This CDR3 is also generated by other DNA sequences in the sample. This chain connects TRBV19 to TRBJ1-2; D is uncertain. V was trimmed by 3 bases and J by 6 bases, leaving 11 bases between them. Germline CDR1 and CDR2: LNHDA and SQIVND (reference sequence). The CDR3 runs 13 residues. The part of the CDR3 DNA that was read is TGTGCCAGTAGTATCGTGAGCGGCGATGGC. Encoded protein: CASSIVSGDG. The complete CDR3 sequence is CASSIVSGDGYTF. Based on the CDR3 plus reference TRBV19 and TRBJ1-2, the full variable domain is DGGITQSPKYLFRKEGQNVTLSCEQNLNHDAMYWYRQDPGQGLRLIYYSQIVNDFQKGDIAEGYSVSREKKESFPLTVTSAQKNPTAFYLCASSIVSGDGYTFGSGTRLTVV.

This clone was picked up a small number of times. The read terminates 3 residues before the CDR3 end, so the remaining end is supplied by the germline J gene. This chain links TRBV2 with TRBJ1-2; 8 bases line up with TRBD1. The CDR3 is 15 amino acids. After removal of 6 bases from V and 0 bases from J, the junction contained 6 bases not matched to a gene. Germline V gene lookup returns CDR1 SNHLY and CDR2 FYNNEI. CDR3 sequence: CASSYGQGANYGYTF. Partial CDR3 DNA: TGTGCCAGCAGCTATGGACAGGGAGCTAACTATGGC.

This clone occurred many times. The read comes to an end 3 residues before the CDR3 does, leaving the germline J gene to fill in the end. The J gene is TRBJ1-4, the V gene TRBV18; D possibly corresponds to TRBD1 (6 bases). CDR3 size: 16 residues. CDR1 KGHSH and CDR2 LQKENI come from the germline V gene. Trimming took 4 bases from V and 0 from J, leaving 12 bases between them. This chain's CDR3 is CASSRGQSSTNEKLFF. CDR3 bases read: TGTGCCAGCTCACGAGGACAGAGCTCAACTAATGAAAAA.

This clone was recorded many times. The read stops 3 residues short of the end of the CDR3; the missing end is completed from the germline J gene. The rearrangement links TRBV4-2 to TRBJ2-7, with D maybe TRBD2 (6 bases). The germline gives CDR1 LGHNA, CDR2 YNFKEQ. This CDR3 is 18 amino acids long. Trimming pared 2 bases from V and 1 base from J, leaving 21 bases between. The sequenced part of the CDR3 DNA is TGTGCCAGCAGCCAACGCCTCCGTCTTCCTAGCGCTTCCTACGAG. Residues: CASSQRLRLPSASYE. The full CDR3 is CASSQRLRLPSASYEQYF.

This clone came up many times. The DNA ends 3 residues before the CDR3 does, and the rest of the CDR3 is filled in from the germline J gene. The chain recombines TRBV5-6 with TRBJ1-1; TRBD1 agrees at 7 bases. V lost 3 bases, J lost 6 bases, and 8 bases stayed unmatched. CDR1 is SGHDT, CDR2 YYEEEE, per germline. CDR3 size: 14 residues. The CDR3 reads CASSWGRGLAEAFF. The sequenced part of the CDR3 DNA is TGTGCCAGCAGCTGGGGGAGGGGGCTTGCTGAA.

This clone was seen at least ten times. The read terminates 3 residues before the CDR3 end, so the remaining end is supplied by the germline J gene. The genes are TRBV4-2 and TRBJ1-1; D gene unclear. Trimming left V 0 bases short and J 3 bases short, with 11 bases between. The CDR3 contains 15 residues. CDR1 and CDR2 (germline): LGHNA, YNFKEQ. The CDR3 here is CASSQEGQAYTEAFF. The part of the CDR3 DNA that was read is TGTGCCAGCAGCCAAGAAGGGCAGGCATACACTGAA.

This clone was seen ten or more times. Sequencing ends 3 residues short of the CDR3 end; the germline J gene provides the rest. The chain combines TRBV20-1 with TRBJ2-1; the match to TRBD2 covers 15 bases. V lost 3 bases to trimming and J lost 7 bases; unmatched junction nucleotides: 4. From germline, CDR1 is DFQATT and CDR2 SNEGSKA (reference sequence). This CDR3 has 15 residues. CDR3 DNA, as far as it was read: TGCAGTGCTAGGGGGGGACTAGCGGGAGGTAATGAG. Translating it yields CSARGGLAGGNE. The complete CDR3 reads CSARGGLAGGNEQFF.

Ten or more counts support this clone. From the germline J gene comes the end of the CDR3, since the read stops 3 residues before it. The chain carries TRBV6-2 or TRBV6-3 and TRBJ2-1, with D perhaps matching TRBD2 (5 bases). Germline loops: CDR1 MNHEY, CDR2 SVGEGT. The CDR3 is 16 amino acids. V was cut by 7 bases and J by 3 bases, with 19 bases left in between. CDR3 DNA, as far as it was read: TGTGCCAGCAAAAAGACTATCCCGTATCTCTACAATGAG. This sequence encodes CASKKTIPYLYNE. The entire CDR3 reads CASKKTIPYLYNEQFF.

The sample holds many counts of this clone. The sequence runs out 3 residues before the end of the CDR3; the remainder is reconstructed from the germline J gene. The rearrangement joins TRBV7-9 to TRBJ2-3; 7 bases match TRBD2. Germline CDR1 reads SEHNR; CDR2 reads FQNEAQ (reference sequence). CDR3 length equals 15 residues. V lost 5 bases to trimming and J lost 5 bases; unmatched junction nucleotides: 10. The CDR3 is CASSRRREYVDTQYF. CDR3 DNA, as far as it was read: TGTGCCAGCAGCCGACGGCGGGAGTATGTAGATACG.

This clone was seen at least ten times. Read data end 3 residues before the CDR3 end; the end is taken from the germline J gene. V is TRBV7-9 and J is TRBJ1-3; D not certain. CDR1 SEHNR and CDR2 FQNEAQ come from the germline V gene (reference sequence). The CDR3 covers 14 residues. Between the trimmed V and J ends, which lost 3 bases and 3 bases, there was a span of 9 bases. CDR3 region: CASSLFASGNTIYF. CDR3 DNA, as far as it was read: TGTGCCAGCAGCTTGTTCGCGAGTGGAAACACC.

This clone was found many times. Coverage ceases 3 residues before the CDR3 finishes, and the germline J gene fills in the end. The gene calls are TRBV7-3 and TRBJ2-4; weak D call: TRBD2 (5 bases). CDR3 length equals 18 residues. CDR1 is SGHTA, CDR2 FQGTGA, per germline. The V gene lost 5 bases and the J gene lost 0 bases, with 20 bases spanning the gap. CDR3: CASSPSGPSGLAKNIQYF. CDR3 DNA, as far as it was read: TGTGCCAGCAGCCCGTCGGGCCCTAGTGGACTAGCCAAAAACATT.

This clone showed up many times. The missing CDR3 end, 3 residues past where the read stops, is filled in from the germline J gene. The chain combines TRBV29-1 with TRBJ1-1; no firm D call. Per germline, CDR1 SQVTM and CDR2 ANQGSEA. V gave up 4 bases and J gave up 1 base, with 7 bases separating them. There are 12 residues in the CDR3. The sequenced CDR3 bases are TGCAGCGTTGGGTACGGGAACACTGAA. Protein sequence: CSVGYGNTE. The whole CDR3 sequence is CSVGYGNTEAFF. The full variable domain, its missing parts supplied by reference TRBV29-1 and TRBJ1-1, is SAVISQKPSRDICQRGTSLTIQCQVDSQVTMMFWYRQQPGQSLTLIATANQGSEATYESGFVIDKFPISRPNLTFSTLTVSNMSPEDSSIYLCSVGYGNTEAFFGQGTRLTVV.

Only a few counts were recorded for this clone. The read comes to an end 3 residues before the CDR3 does, leaving the germline J gene to fill in the end. The chain joins TRBV13 to TRBJ2-2; weak D call: TRBD2 (5 bases). Deletions cut 3 bases from V and 6 bases from J, with 11 bases between. The CDR3 runs 14 residues. Germline V lookup: CDR1 PRHDT, CDR2 FYEKMQ (reference sequence). The CDR3 bases that were read are TGTGCCAGCAGCTTCGGGGAAAGTTCCGGGGAG. Translation gives CASSFGESSGE. The entire CDR3 protein reads CASSFGESSGELFF.

This clone was seen ten or more times. The sequence runs out 3 residues before the end of the CDR3; the remainder is reconstructed from the germline J gene. V gene TRBV7-2 combines with J gene TRBJ2-7; TRBD1 agrees at 11 bases. The V segment lost 5 bases and the J segment 4 bases; nucleotides outside the gene matches: 4. From germline, CDR1 is SGHTA and CDR2 FQGNSA. This CDR3 region has 14 residues. CDR3 DNA, as far as it was read: TGTGCCAGCAGCCCCGGGACAGGGGGATACGAG. Protein sequence: CASSPGTGGYE. The whole CDR3 reads CASSPGTGGYEQYF.

Many counts were recorded for this clone. The read ends 3 residues shy of where the CDR3 ends; the end is completed using the germline J gene. The gene calls are TRBV18 and TRBJ2-3; 7 positions match TRBD1. The CDR3 covers 15 residues. The germline V gene has CDR1 KGHSH and CDR2 LQKENI. The ends lost 5 bases at V and 2 bases at J; junction bases unmatched: 7. This CDR3 reads CASSTTGQNTDTQYF. The CDR3 DNA, read in part, is TGTGCCAGCTCAACCACGGGACAGAACACAGATACG.

This clone was seen many times. Compared with germline, one end of the junction differs, possibly owing to a read error. The read comes to an end 3 residues before the CDR3 does, leaving the germline J gene to fill in the end. The rearrangement joins TRBV4-2 to TRBJ1-1; D not certain. Looked up from germline, CDR1 is LGHNA and CDR2 is YNFKEQ. The CDR3 covers 16 residues. The CDR3 reads CASSPKIGARVAEAFF. The part of the CDR3 DNA that was read is TGCGCCAGCAGCCCGAAAATCGGCGCCCGGGTGGCTGAA.

The sample holds many counts of this clone. The CDR3 is cut off 3 residues early in the read; its end comes from the germline J gene. The V and J genes are TRBV10-1 and TRBJ2-7; possible D gene TRBD2, 6 bases. Trimming removed 6 bases at V and 6 bases at J, with 15 bases between. The germline gives CDR1 WNHNN, CDR2 SYGVQD (reference sequence). This CDR3 contains 13 residues. CDR3 loop: CASRSGPEGEQYF. The covered CDR3 bases are TGCGCCAGCAGAAGCGGACCGGAGGGCGAG.

As concerns this clone: The read is 3 residues too short to cover the CDR3 end, so that end is filled in from the germline J gene. The chain recombines TRBV7-8 with TRBJ2-3, with D perhaps matching TRBD1 (5 bases). Per germline, CDR1 SGHVS and CDR2 FQNEAQ. This CDR3 region has 17 residues. V lost 1 base to trimming and J lost 1 base, with 15 bases between them. The part of the CDR3 DNA that was read is TGTGCCAGCAGCTTAGAAGGGGTGGGGTGGGGCACAGATACG. It encodes CASSLEGVGWGTDT. The full CDR3 is CASSLEGVGWGTDTQYF.

This clone was detected ten times or more. The read comes to an end 3 residues before the CDR3 does, leaving the germline J gene to fill in the end. The chain joins TRBV5-1 to TRBJ2-3; D is perhaps TRBD1 (6 bases). V lost 6 bases to trimming and J lost 8 bases, with 19 bases between them. The CDR3 sequence is 14 residues long. Germline V lookup: CDR1 SGHRS, CDR2 YFSETQ. CDR3 in amino acids: CASTVVGVGGTQYF. The sequenced CDR3 bases are TGCGCCAGCACCGTGGTCGGAGTAGGGGGTACG.

This clone was recorded at least ten times. The CDR3 goes on 3 residues after the read ends, and that part is filled in from the germline J gene. This chain joins TRBV3-1 (or the pseudogene TRBV3-2) and TRBJ2-5; the D gene is possibly TRBD2 (6 bases). This CDR3 comprises 16 residues. Per the germline V gene, CDR1 is LGHDT and CDR2 is YNNKEL (reference sequence). Trimming took 3 bases from V and 5 from J, leaving 19 bases between them. CDR3 protein: CASSHSFDGGWETQYF. The part of the CDR3 DNA that was read is TGTGCCAGCAGCCACTCATTTGACGGGGGTTGGGAGACC.

As for this clone: The observed sequence ends 3 residues before the CDR3 terminus, with the missing tail filled in from the germline J gene. The rearrangement links TRBV19 to TRBJ2-6; TRBD2 aligns across 7 bases. The CDR3 has 18 amino acids. Trimming removed 7 bases from V and 6 bases from J; junction bases left unmatched: 18. In germline, CDR1 is LNHDA, CDR2 SQIVND (reference sequence). CDR3 region: CASKDGGVDYLAANVLTF. CDR3 DNA, as far as it was read: TGTGCCAGTAAGGATGGGGGGGTTGACTATCTGGCGGCCAACGTC.

This clone showed up just a few times. The read ends 3 residues before the CDR3 terminus; that terminus is restored from the germline J gene. The chain is built from TRBV5-1 and TRBJ2-1; 12 nucleotides match TRBD2. Germline V gene lookup returns CDR1 SGHRS and CDR2 YFSETQ. V trimming: 4 bases; J trimming: 5 bases; junction bases outside the gene matches: 4. This CDR3 has 15 amino acids. CDR3 residues: CASSELAGGDNEQFF. The covered CDR3 bases are TGCGCCAGCAGCGAACTAGCGGGAGGCGACAATGAG.

In this sample, this clone turned up many times. The read gets to within 3 residues of the CDR3 end, and the germline J gene fills in the rest. The rearrangement joins TRBV13 to TRBJ2-1; TRBD2 agrees at 10 bases. V shed 3 bases and J 8 bases; nucleotides not matched to a gene: 10. This CDR3 has 16 amino acids. Germline assignment: CDR1 PRHDT and CDR2 FYEKMQ (reference sequence). CDR3 DNA, as far as it was read: TGTGCCAGCAGCTTTGCGGGACTAGCGAAAGGGGATGAG. Protein sequence: CASSFAGLAKGDE. The complete CDR3 reads CASSFAGLAKGDEQFF.

This clone was recorded at least ten times. The CDR3 goes on 3 residues after the read ends, and that part is filled in from the germline J gene. This chain links TRBV18 with TRBJ2-5, with D maybe TRBD2 (5 bases). CDR3 length equals 14 residues. Deletions cut 3 bases from V and 2 bases from J, with 10 bases between. The germline V gene encodes CDR1 KGHSH and CDR2 LQKENI. The covered CDR3 bases are TGTGCCAGCTCACCGGTGGACTCTCAAGAGACC. This encodes CASSPVDSQET. The whole CDR3 protein reads CASSPVDSQETQYF.